These 20 T cell receptor beta chains share one sample of origin, sequenced in a study of OX40 agonist ivuxolimab in advanced cancers. Sequencing was performed with immunoSEQ multiplex PCR; in TCRdb, only in-frame clones are kept and a portion is missing. Of tens of thousands of clones listed, 82% are singletons. Here the sequenced sample was CD4+ or CD8+ T cells sorted from blood, taken in a trial of the OX40 agonist ivuxolimab. These TCRs come from an adult with an advanced solid tumor such as melanoma, head and neck, liver or kidney cancer.

Only a few counts were recorded for this clone. J is TRBJ1-6 and V is TRBV7-9, with a possible D match to TRBD1 (5 bases). V gave up 4 bases and J gave up 5 bases, with 12 bases separating them. CDR1 is SEHNR, CDR2 FQNEAQ, per germline (reference sequence). This CDR3 contains 15 residues. The CDR3 here is CASSWAGFNNSPLHF. CDR3 coding DNA: TGTGCCAGCAGCTGGGCAGGGTTTAATAATTCACCCCTCCACTTT.

This clone was seen only a few times. The gene calls are TRBV7-6 and TRBJ1-2, with a tentative D call TRBD1 (6 bases). The CDR3 length is 13 residues. Looked up from germline, CDR1 is SGHVS and CDR2 is FNYEAQ. Trimming took 5 bases from V and 7 from J, leaving 14 bases between them. In DNA, the CDR3 is TGTGCCAGCAGCCCACAGGGAAGCGGTGGCTACACCTTC. It yields the protein CASSPQGSGGYTF. Variable domain in full (rest from reference TRBV7-6 and TRBJ1-2): GAGVSQSPRYKVTKRGQDVALRCDPISGHVSLYWYRQALGQGPEFLTYFNYEAQQDKSGLPNDRFSAERPEGSISTLTIQRTEQRDSAMYRCASSPQGSGGYTFGSGTRLTVV.

The rearrangement joins TRBV29-1 to TRBJ1-1, with no clear D. Trimming cost V 2 bases and J 0 bases, with 7 bases left between them. Germline V gene data show CDR1 as SQVTM and CDR2 as ANQGSEA. This CDR3 spans 13 amino acids. The CDR3 region is CSVETAMNTEAFF. The CDR3 coding sequence is TGCAGCGTTGAAACAGCCATGAACACTGAAGCTTTCTTT.

This clone was counted a few times. The chain is built from TRBV4-1 and TRBJ2-5, with 8 bases identical to TRBD1. Unmatched junction bases numbered 5, after V lost 4 bases and J lost 4 bases. This CDR3 is 14 amino acids long. Germline CDR1 MGHRA, CDR2 YSYEKL. CDR3 residues: CASSLLRGLETQYF. In DNA form, the CDR3 reads TGCGCCAGCAGCCTCCTCAGGGGGCTAGAGACCCAGTACTTC.

The chain recombines TRBV5-1 with TRBJ2-7; D unclear. This CDR3 region has 13 residues. V lost 5 bases, J lost 3 bases, and 12 bases lay in between. Germline V gene sequence: CDR1 SGHRS, CDR2 YFSETQ. The CDR3 here is CASRGIQHYEQYF. The CDR3, as DNA: TGCGCCAGCAGGGGTATCCAGCACTACGAGCAGTACTTC.

The rearrangement joins TRBV5-1 to TRBJ1-3, with D perhaps matching TRBD1 (5 bases). Germline CDR1 SGHRS, CDR2 YFSETQ. This CDR3 comprises 17 residues. Deletions cut 0 bases from V and 2 bases from J, with 15 bases between. The CDR3, as DNA: TGCGCCAGCAGCTTGGTGGTGGGGACGTCCCCTGGAAACACCATATATTTT. This codes for CASSLVVGTSPGNTIYF.

V is TRBV29-1 and J is TRBJ2-7; D tentatively fits TRBD1 or TRBD2 (5 bases each). Germline V CDR1 and CDR2: SQVTM, ANQGSEA. The ends were cut back, 6 bases at V and 3 bases at J, with 18 bases in the middle. This CDR3 contains 14 residues. The CDR3 DNA follows: TGCAGCGTCGCCGGGGCAGAAAGGAACTACGAGCAGTACTTC. This translates into CSVAGAERNYEQYF.

This chain links TRBV5-6 with TRBJ2-5; D possibly corresponds to TRBD1 (5 bases). This CDR3 contains 15 residues. CDR1 is SGHDT and CDR2 is YYEEEE in the germline V gene. Trimming stripped 2 bases from V and 5 bases from J, with 16 bases between. For the CDR3, the DNA is TGTGCCAGCAGCTTACGATGGGGCTATGCGGAGACCCAGTACTTC. It encodes CASSLRWGYAETQYF.

The chain has TRBV5-1 and TRBJ1-1; TRBD1 matches at 8 bases. The J segment lost 0 bases and the V segment lost 1 base, leaving 5 bases of the junction unmatched. Germline V gene lookup returns CDR1 SGHRS and CDR2 YFSETQ. The CDR3 loop spans 16 amino acids. The CDR3 nucleotides read TGCGCCAGCAGCTTGAGGACAGGGTTCATGAACACTGAAGCTTTCTTT. Residues: CASSLRTGFMNTEAFF.

This chain joins TRBV27 and TRBJ1-1, with 10 bases lining up with TRBD1. Germline V gene sequence: CDR1 MNHEY, CDR2 SMNVEV (reference sequence). The CDR3 is 17 amino acids. Trimming at V came to 2 bases and at J to 3 bases, leaving 9 bases not matched to a gene. The CDR3 spells CASSLKGTGVGYTEAFF. CDR3 nucleotides: TGTGCCAGCAGTTTAAAGGGGACAGGGGTGGGATACACTGAAGCTTTCTTT.

The J gene is TRBJ1-1, the V gene TRBV21-1; TRBD1, the D gene given by the table, was not confirmed from the DNA. TRBV21-1 is marked as a pseudogene. The CDR3 loop spans 13 amino acids. CDR3 protein: CASRETENTEAFF. In DNA form, the CDR3 reads TGTGCCAGCAGGGAGACAGAGAACACTGAAGCTTTCTTT.

The chain couples TRBV6-5 to TRBJ2-1, with 7 bases lining up with TRBD1. Per germline, CDR1 MNHEY and CDR2 SVGAGI. V dropped 2 bases and J dropped 0; count of bases not matched to a gene: 4. This CDR3 is built from 16 residues. Written as DNA, the CDR3 is TGTGCCAGCAGTTACGAGGGGGCCAGCTCCTACAATGAGCAGTTCTTC. It encodes CASSYEGASSYNEQFF.

The chain uses TRBV7-2 and TRBJ2-6; unclear D gene. Looked up from germline, CDR1 is SGHTA and CDR2 is FQGNSA. CDR3 length: 17 amino acids. Trimming took off 6 bases at V and 5 bases at J, with 20 bases between the two ends. In DNA, the CDR3 is TGTGCCAGCAGTCGCGTCTTTGCCGAGATAAGGGCCAACGTCCTGACTTTC. Residues: CASSRVFAEIRANVLTF.

This clone came up a few times. The J gene is TRBJ1-1, the V gene TRBV18; 7 nucleotides agree with TRBD1. The CDR3 totals 14 residues. Germline CDR1 is KGHSH and CDR2 is LQKENI. V shed 3 bases and J 0 bases; nucleotides not matched to a gene: 1. In nucleotides, the CDR3 is TGTGCCAGCTCACCCGACAGGGTGAACACTGAAGCTTTCTTT. Translated: CASSPDRVNTEAFF.

This clone has a handful of counts. The gene calls are TRBV25-1 and TRBJ1-3, with D possibly being TRBD1 (6 bases). CDR1 is MGHDK and CDR2 is SYGVNS in the germline V gene. This CDR3 is built from 16 residues. V was pared by 5 bases and J by 2 bases, with 16 bases between. In nucleotides, the CDR3 is TGTGCCAGCAGTTCCACGGGGGGCTGGGCTGGAAACACCATATATTTT. Its protein is CASSSTGGWAGNTIYF.

This clone has only one observation. V usage is TRBV25-1 and J usage is TRBJ1-2, with no clear D. The CDR3 runs 14 residues. Germline V lookup: CDR1 MGHDK, CDR2 SYGVNS. Trimming removed 5 bases from V and 4 bases from J, with 14 bases in between. CDR3 residues: CASSFGGSFYGYTF. The CDR3 DNA sequence: TGTGCCAGCAGTTTTGGAGGGTCTTTCTATGGCTACACCTTC.

The V and J genes are TRBV5-1 and TRBJ2-2, with D unclear. Germline CDR1 and CDR2: SGHRS and YFSETQ. This CDR3 region has 13 residues. Trimming took off 4 bases at V and 7 bases at J, with 11 bases between the two ends. The CDR3: CASSPLSGGELFF. CDR3 nucleotides: TGCGCCAGCAGCCCATTAAGTGGCGGGGAGCTGTTTTTT.

The chain employs TRBV18 and TRBJ2-7; 7 bases are shared with TRBD1. From germline, CDR1 is KGHSH and CDR2 LQKENI. The CDR3 runs 14 residues. V trimming: 4 bases; J trimming: 0 bases; junction bases outside the gene matches: 3. CDR3 residues: CASSRTGYSYEQYF. The CDR3 coding sequence is TGTGCCAGCTCACGGACAGGTTACTCCTACGAGCAGTACTTC.

This chain joins TRBV4-3 and TRBJ2-5; D unresolved. V was cut by 8 bases and J by 4 bases, with 20 bases left in between. The CDR3 consists of 15 residues. CDR1 and CDR2 (germline): LGHNA, YSLEER. The CDR3 bases are TGCGCCAGCGCTTTATCGAGGCTTGGAAGAGAGACCCAGTACTTC. This codes for CASALSRLGRETQYF.

The J gene is TRBJ1-6, the V gene TRBV6-1, with TRBD1 identical over 9 bases. V was clipped by 7 bases and J by 15 bases; unmatched bases: 13. The germline V gene encodes CDR1 MNHNS and CDR2 SASEGT. This CDR3 contains 14 residues. The CDR3 sequence: CASTTSPGQGDLHF. The DNA of the CDR3 is TGTGCCAGCACCACGTCCCCGGGACAGGGCGACCTCCACTTT.